This entry lists 8 T cell receptor beta chains sequenced from one sample in a study of PD-1 blockade in classical Hodgkin lymphoma. Using immunoSEQ multiplex PCR, the repertoire was profiled, and TCRdb retains in-frame clones only, with some absent. The table records fewer than 110,000 clones, around 89% of them present only once. Brentuximab vedotin exposure varied, and every patient relapsed after autologous stem cell transplantation. This specimen was peripheral blood mononuclear cells (PBMCs), taken before the second cycle of nivolumab. The receptors stem from a human donor with classical Hodgkin lymphoma.

The CDR3 sequence: CASSSPTSGEGETQYF. In DNA form, the CDR3 reads TGTGCCAGCAGTTCTCCGACTAGCGGGGAGGGAGAGACCCAGTACTTC. The V call is TRBV27, the J call TRBJ2-5, with 11 bases aligning to TRBD2. Germline CDR1 reads MNHEY; CDR2 reads SMNVEV (reference sequence). This CDR3 contains 16 residues. V shed 4 bases, J shed 4 bases, and the junction held 8 bases outside the gene matches.

The rearrangement uses TRBV4-3 and TRBJ1-3, with D hard to call. Germline values: CDR1 LGHNA, CDR2 YSLEER. This CDR3 region has 16 residues. Between the trimmed V and J ends, which lost 0 bases and 4 bases, there was a span of 13 bases. CDR3 DNA sequence: TGCGCCAGCAGCCAAGACATAAGTAGTATCGGAAACACCATATATTTT. The encoded protein is CASSQDISSIGNTIYF.

The rearrangement joins TRBV7-9 to TRBJ1-1, with a possible D match to TRBD1 (5 bases). Per germline, CDR1 SEHNR and CDR2 FQNEAQ (reference sequence). The V and J ends lost 3 bases and 3 bases respectively, with 11 bases between them. This CDR3 spans 14 amino acids. The CDR3 spells CASSFYAGHTEAFF. Here the CDR3 DNA reads TGTGCCAGCAGCTTTTACGCGGGGCACACTGAAGCTTTCTTT. The full variable domain, completed using reference TRBV7-9 and TRBJ1-1, is DTGVSQNPRHKITKRGQNVTFRCDPISEHNRLYWYRQTLGQGPEFLTYFQNEAQLEKSRLLSDRFSAERPKGSFSTLEIQRTEQGDSAMYLCASSFYAGHTEAFFGQGTRLTVV.

This clone showed up just once. The chain couples TRBV6-5 to TRBJ2-7, with D unresolved. V gave up 2 bases and J gave up 3 bases, with 8 bases separating them. Germline assignment: CDR1 MNHEY and CDR2 SVGAGI. This CDR3 region has 13 residues. CDR3 sequence: CASSYMGGYEQYF. The CDR3, as DNA: TGTGCCAGCAGTTACATGGGTGGCTACGAGCAGTACTTC.

V is TRBV28 and J is TRBJ1-1; maybe TRBD1 (5 bases). The V end lost 1 base, the J end lost 1 base, and 10 bases lay between the germline ends. Germline V gene lookup returns CDR1 MDHEN and CDR2 SYDVKM. The CDR3 covers 15 residues. The CDR3 sequence is CASSLYGGKNTEAFF. The CDR3, as DNA: TGTGCCAGCAGTTTATACGGGGGGAAGAACACTGAAGCTTTCTTT.

V usage is TRBV6-1 and J usage is TRBJ2-1; the D is unclear. CDR3 length equals 11 residues. The germline V gene encodes CDR1 MNHNS and CDR2 SASEGT. Trimming shortened V by 10 bases and J by 10 bases, and 14 bases separated the two germline ends. Here the CDR3 reads CATFLTYEQFF. The CDR3, as DNA: TGTGCCACCTTTTTGACATACGAGCAGTTCTTC.

This rearrangement joins TRBV6-1 to TRBJ1-5; 8 bases fit TRBD1. Losses at the gene ends were 0 bases for V and 5 bases for J; bases not matched to a gene: 3. This CDR3 comprises 15 residues. In germline, CDR1 is MNHNS, CDR2 SASEGT. CDR3 in DNA: TGTGCCAGCAGTGAAGCCGACAGGGGATATCAGCCCCAGCATTTT. Its protein is CASSEADRGYQPQHF.

The chain has TRBV2 and TRBJ1-5; D remains unclear. Trimming cost V 7 bases and J 0 bases, with 16 bases left between them. Germline-derived CDR1 and CDR2 are SNHLY and FYNNEI. This CDR3 comprises 16 residues. This CDR3 reads CASKEKGLYSNQPQHF. DNA of the CDR3: TGTGCCAGCAAGGAGAAGGGCCTTTATAGCAATCAGCCCCAGCATTTT.